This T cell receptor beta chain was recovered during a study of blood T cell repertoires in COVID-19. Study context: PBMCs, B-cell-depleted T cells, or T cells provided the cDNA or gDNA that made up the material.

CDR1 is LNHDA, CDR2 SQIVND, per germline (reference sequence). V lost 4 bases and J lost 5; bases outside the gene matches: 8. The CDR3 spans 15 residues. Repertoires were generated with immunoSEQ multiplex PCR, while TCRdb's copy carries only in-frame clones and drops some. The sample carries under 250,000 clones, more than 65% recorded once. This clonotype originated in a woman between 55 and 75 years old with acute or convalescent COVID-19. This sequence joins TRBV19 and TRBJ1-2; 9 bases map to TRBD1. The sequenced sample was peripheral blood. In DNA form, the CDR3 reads TGTGCCAGTAGTACCCAAAAACAGGGGGCGTATGGCTACACCTTC. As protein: CASSTQKQGAYGYTF.